A selection of T cell receptor beta chains follows, all from one sample in a study of OX40 agonist ivuxolimab in advanced cancers. TCRdb's copy holds only in-frame clones and misses some; the assay was immunoSEQ multiplex PCR. This table has around 110,000 clones, 75% to 95% appearing once. The sequencing used CD4+ or CD8+ T cells sorted from blood, collected in a trial of the OX40 agonist ivuxolimab. Receptors originate from an adult with an advanced solid tumor such as melanoma, head and neck, liver or kidney cancer. Each CDR3 is given with its conserved first and last residue. A D gene is named only where the DNA matches it firmly. The listing skips clone size in some rows; elsewhere it reads once, few, many or a size class.

v_gene: TRBV5-1
j_gene: TRBJ2-7
abundance: -
len: 14
d_gene: -
CDR3aa: CASSQTQITYEQYF
CDR3nt: TGCGCCAGCAGCCAGACACAGATAACCTACGAGCAGTACTTC

v_gene: TRBV11-2
j_gene: TRBJ2-3
abundance: -
len: 14
d_gene: -
CDR3aa: CASSPPPQADTQYF
CDR3nt: TGTGCCAGCAGCCCTCCCCCGCAGGCAGATACGCAGTATTTT

v_gene: TRBV19
j_gene: TRBJ1-2
abundance: -
len: 14
d_gene: -
CDR3aa: CASTPWREDYGYTF
CDR3nt: TGTGCCAGTACCCCATGGAGGGAGGACTATGGCTACACCTTC

v_gene: TRBV5-1
j_gene: TRBJ1-3
abundance: once
len: 13
d_gene: -
CDR3aa: CASSLEVGNTIYF
CDR3nt: TGCGCCAGCAGCTTGGAAGTCGGGAACACCATATATTTT

v_gene: TRBV5-8
j_gene: TRBJ1-1
abundance: -
len: 16
d_gene: TRBD1
CDR3aa: CASSWDREARGTEAFF
CDR3nt: TGTGCCAGCAGCTGGGACAGGGAGGCTCGGGGCACTGAAGCTTTCTTT

v_gene: TRBV10-3
j_gene: TRBJ2-7
abundance: -
len: 13
d_gene: -
CDR3aa: CAISRGTGYEQYF
CDR3nt: TGTGCCATCAGCAGGGGAACAGGTTACGAGCAGTACTTC

v_gene: TRBV6-1
j_gene: TRBJ1-1
abundance: -
len: 14
d_gene: -
CDR3aa: CASSEGQLNTEAFF
CDR3nt: TGTGCCAGCAGTGAAGGCCAGCTGAACACTGAAGCTTTCTTT

v_gene: TRBV28
j_gene: TRBJ1-5
abundance: -
len: 13
d_gene: -
CDR3aa: CASSLIGNQPQHF
CDR3nt: TGTGCCAGCAGTTTAATCGGGAATCAGCCCCAGCATTTT

v_gene: TRBV11-3
j_gene: TRBJ2-1
abundance: -
len: 14
d_gene: TRBD2
CDR3aa: CASSLSGSKGRQFF
CDR3nt: TGTGCCAGCAGCCTAAGCGGGAGCAAAGGTCGGCAGTTCTTC

v_gene: TRBV7-9
j_gene: TRBJ1-5
abundance: -
len: 12
d_gene: -
CDR3aa: CASSPQNQPQHF
CDR3nt: TGTGCCAGCAGCCCACAAAATCAGCCCCAGCATTTT

v_gene: TRBV10-3
j_gene: TRBJ2-7
abundance: -
len: 14
d_gene: TRBD1
CDR3aa: CAISEGTGGYEQYF
CDR3nt: TGTGCCATCAGTGAGGGGACAGGGGGGTACGAGCAGTACTTC

v_gene: TRBV4-2
j_gene: TRBJ2-1
abundance: -
len: 14
d_gene: -
CDR3aa: CASSRAMGGNEQFF
CDR3nt: TGTGCCAGCAGCCGAGCCATGGGGGGCAATGAGCAGTTCTTC

v_gene: TRBV27
j_gene: TRBJ2-1
abundance: -
len: 18
d_gene: TRBD2
CDR3aa: CASSGVWLAGVTYNEQFF
CDR3nt: TGTGCCAGCAGTGGGGTATGGCTAGCGGGAGTTACCTACAATGAGCAGTTCTTC

v_gene: TRBV2
j_gene: TRBJ2-7
abundance: -
len: 15
d_gene: -
CDR3aa: CASNSGSGTDYEQYF
CDR3nt: TGTGCCAGCAATTCGGGTAGCGGGACAGACTACGAGCAGTACTTC

v_gene: TRBV28
j_gene: TRBJ2-7
abundance: -
len: 14
d_gene: TRBD2
CDR3aa: CASSSGGHSYEQYF
CDR3nt: TGTGCCAGCAGTTCGGGAGGCCATTCCTACGAGCAGTACTTC

v_gene: TRBV27
j_gene: TRBJ1-4
abundance: -
len: 16
d_gene: TRBD1
CDR3aa: CASSSRGQGFNEKLFF
CDR3nt: TGTGCCAGCAGTTCACGAGGACAGGGCTTTAATGAAAAACTGTTTTTT

v_gene: TRBV18
j_gene: TRBJ2-7
abundance: once
len: 13
d_gene: -
CDR3aa: CASSPNHTYEQYF
CDR3nt: TGTGCCAGCTCACCTAATCATACCTACGAGCAGTACTTC

v_gene: TRBV5-1
j_gene: TRBJ2-7
abundance: -
len: 15
d_gene: -
CDR3aa: CASSIRQSSSYEQYF
CDR3nt: TGCGCCAGCAGCATCAGACAGAGTAGCTCCTACGAGCAGTACTTC

v_gene: TRBV7-2
j_gene: TRBJ2-7
abundance: -
len: 12
d_gene: -
CDR3aa: CASSLVGYEQYF
CDR3nt: TGTGCCAGCAGCTTAGTGGGCTACGAGCAGTACTTC

v_gene: TRBV5-4
j_gene: TRBJ1-4
abundance: -
len: 15
d_gene: -
CDR3aa: CASSLATTLGGKLFF
CDR3nt: TGTGCCAGCAGCTTGGCCACGACCCTTGGAGGAAAACTGTTTTTT

v_gene: TRBV19
j_gene: TRBJ2-5
abundance: -
len: 16
d_gene: TRBD2
CDR3aa: CASSLSPASGGETQYF
CDR3nt: TGTGCCAGTAGTCTCAGCCCGGCTAGCGGAGGGGAGACCCAGTACTTC

v_gene: TRBV6-6
j_gene: TRBJ2-7
abundance: -
len: 16
d_gene: TRBD2
CDR3aa: CASRSRLAGERGEQYF
CDR3nt: TGTGCCAGCAGATCCCGACTAGCGGGAGAACGTGGCGAGCAGTACTTC

v_gene: TRBV7-2
j_gene: TRBJ1-4
abundance: -
len: 15
d_gene: TRBD1
CDR3aa: CASSQRQGLNEKLFF
CDR3nt: TGTGCCAGCAGCCAAAGACAGGGCTTAAATGAAAAACTGTTTTTT

v_gene: TRBV28
j_gene: TRBJ1-2
abundance: -
len: 15
d_gene: -
CDR3aa: CASSSPTWGGYGYTF
CDR3nt: TGTGCCAGCAGTTCCCCCACGTGGGGCGGCTATGGCTACACCTTC

v_gene: TRBV28
j_gene: TRBJ2-1
abundance: -
len: 15
d_gene: TRBD2
CDR3aa: CASSPLRGGPNEQFF
CDR3nt: TGTGCCAGCAGTCCCTTGAGGGGAGGGCCTAATGAGCAGTTCTTC

v_gene: TRBV11-3
j_gene: TRBJ1-1
abundance: few
len: 13
d_gene: -
CDR3aa: CASSLDGNTEAFF
CDR3nt: TGTGCCAGCAGCTTAGACGGGAACACTGAAGCTTTCTTT

v_gene: TRBV27
j_gene: TRBJ1-4
abundance: -
len: 13
d_gene: -
CDR3aa: CASRREANEKLFF
CDR3nt: TGTGCCAGCAGAAGGGAGGCCAATGAAAAACTGTTTTTT

v_gene: TRBV27
j_gene: TRBJ2-1
abundance: -
len: 16
d_gene: TRBD2
CDR3aa: CASSFRPSGRAGEQFF
CDR3nt: TGTGCCAGCAGTTTTCGTCCTAGCGGGAGGGCTGGCGAGCAGTTCTTC

v_gene: TRBV5-8
j_gene: TRBJ2-2
abundance: -
len: 16
d_gene: -
CDR3aa: CANSPGYLWNTGELFF
CDR3nt: TGTGCCAATTCCCCAGGGTATCTCTGGAACACCGGGGAGCTGTTTTTT

v_gene: TRBV9
j_gene: TRBJ1-5
abundance: once
len: 17
d_gene: -
CDR3aa: CASSVGETPSSNQPQHF
CDR3nt: TGTGCCAGCAGCGTAGGTGAGACACCTTCTAGCAATCAGCCCCAGCATTTT

v_gene: TRBV9
j_gene: TRBJ1-6
abundance: -
len: 15
d_gene: TRBD1
CDR3aa: CASSVQTGPNSPLHF
CDR3nt: TGTGCCAGCAGCGTTCAGACAGGGCCTAATTCACCCCTCCACTTT

v_gene: TRBV6-5
j_gene: TRBJ1-4
abundance: -
len: 14
d_gene: -
CDR3aa: CASSYDEMGEKLFF
CDR3nt: TGTGCCAGCAGTTACGACGAGATGGGAGAAAAACTGTTTTTT

v_gene: TRBV28
j_gene: TRBJ2-1
abundance: -
len: 15
d_gene: TRBD1
CDR3aa: CASTGQERWYNEQFF
CDR3nt: TGTGCCAGCACTGGACAGGAAAGGTGGTACAATGAGCAGTTCTTC

v_gene: TRBV5-1
j_gene: TRBJ1-4
abundance: -
len: 15
d_gene: -
CDR3aa: CASSLEAIGREKLFF
CDR3nt: TGCGCCAGCAGCTTGGAAGCCATAGGGAGGGAAAAACTGTTTTTT

v_gene: TRBV5-8
j_gene: TRBJ1-3
abundance: -
len: 16
d_gene: -
CDR3aa: CASAPYTGSSGNTIYF
CDR3nt: TGTGCCAGCGCACCGTACACAGGGAGCTCTGGAAACACCATATATTTT

v_gene: TRBV6-1
j_gene: TRBJ1-2
abundance: -
len: 12
d_gene: -
CDR3aa: CASSVIILSYTF
CDR3nt: TGTGCCAGCAGTGTTATTATTTTGAGCTACACCTTC

v_gene: TRBV30
j_gene: TRBJ1-1
abundance: few
len: 11
d_gene: -
CDR3aa: CAWRTNTEAFF
CDR3nt: TGTGCCTGGAGGACTAACACTGAAGCTTTCTTT

v_gene: TRBV29-1
j_gene: TRBJ2-7
abundance: -
len: 14
d_gene: TRBD1
CDR3aa: CSAPTGTGTPDKYF
CDR3nt: TGCAGCGCCCCAACCGGGACAGGGACGCCAGATAAGTACTTC

v_gene: TRBV28
j_gene: TRBJ1-5
abundance: -
len: 12
d_gene: TRBD1
CDR3aa: CASWDRRQPQHF
CDR3nt: TGTGCCAGTTGGGACAGACGTCAGCCCCAGCATTTT

v_gene: TRBV4-3
j_gene: TRBJ2-3
abundance: -
len: 19
d_gene: -
CDR3aa: CASSQEAQGRSGSTDTQYF
CDR3nt: TGCGCCAGCAGCCAAGAAGCCCAAGGGAGAAGCGGGAGCACAGATACGCAGTATTTT

v_gene: TRBV28
j_gene: TRBJ2-7
abundance: -
len: 11
d_gene: -
CDR3aa: CATSSGYEQYF
CDR3nt: TGTGCCACCTCCTCCGGTTACGAGCAGTACTTC

v_gene: TRBV6-6
j_gene: TRBJ2-1
abundance: once
len: 15
d_gene: -
CDR3aa: CASSYSKFSVGTSFF
CDR3nt: TGTGCCAGCAGTTACTCTAAGTTTAGCGTGGGAACCTCGTTCTTC

v_gene: TRBV28
j_gene: TRBJ1-3
abundance: once
len: 16
d_gene: -
CDR3aa: CASSFGEFLTGNTIYF
CDR3nt: TGTGCCAGCAGTTTCGGGGAGTTCTTGACTGGAAACACCATATATTTT

v_gene: TRBV5-1
j_gene: TRBJ1-4
abundance: -
len: 18
d_gene: TRBD1
CDR3aa: CASSLAGQSLSTNEKLFF
CDR3nt: TGCGCCAGCAGCTTGGCGGGACAGTCCCTTTCAACTAATGAAAAACTGTTTTTT

v_gene: TRBV10-3
j_gene: TRBJ2-3
abundance: -
len: 11
d_gene: -
CDR3aa: CATRDADTQYF
CDR3nt: TGTGCCACCAGGGACGCAGATACGCAGTATTTT

v_gene: TRBV19
j_gene: TRBJ1-5
abundance: -
len: 14
d_gene: TRBD1
CDR3aa: CASSSDRGNQPQHF
CDR3nt: TGTGCCAGTAGTAGTGACAGGGGCAATCAGCCCCAGCATTTT

v_gene: TRBV28
j_gene: TRBJ1-4
abundance: once
len: 17
d_gene: -
CDR3aa: CASSSRTDTATNEKLFF
CDR3nt: TGTGCCAGCAGTTCCCGGACGGATACTGCAACTAATGAAAAACTGTTTTTT

v_gene: TRBV4-3
j_gene: TRBJ2-1
abundance: -
len: 17
d_gene: TRBD2
CDR3aa: CASSQEGLAGPPNEQFF
CDR3nt: TGCGCCAGCAGCCAAGAGGGACTAGCGGGACCTCCCAATGAGCAGTTCTTC

v_gene: TRBV7-3
j_gene: TRBJ1-2
abundance: -
len: 13
d_gene: TRBD1
CDR3aa: CASSSGQGGGYTF
CDR3nt: TGTGCCAGCAGCTCGGGACAGGGTGGCGGCTACACCTTC

v_gene: TRBV19
j_gene: TRBJ2-7
abundance: -
len: 15
d_gene: TRBD1
CDR3aa: CASSPPGQGSYEQYF
CDR3nt: TGTGCCAGCAGCCCCCCGGGACAGGGTTCCTACGAGCAGTACTTC